These 29 T cell receptor beta chains were all obtained from the same sample, sequenced in a study of T cells in Graves' hyperthyroidism and ophthalmopathy. Amplified TCR beta CDR3 regions came from RNA transcripts. With the HTBI primer set, the TCR CDR3 went through a first round of RT-PCR. TCRdb recomputed calls from the multiplex PCR reads with MiXCR, one row per CDR3 protein. The data contain approximately 600,000 distinct CDR3 sequences, more than 13% of them seen just once; the ten biggest clones take up over 6%. Material: blood. The receptors were sampled from a woman aged 18-29 years with Graves' ophthalmopathy.

This clonotype appeared many times. V usage is TRBV12-3 or TRBV12-4 and J usage is TRBJ2-6; TRBD1 might be the D (6 bases). The CDR3 loop spans 14 amino acids. The ends were cut back, 6 bases at V and 3 bases at J, with 9 bases in the middle. The CDR3 spells CASRQGFGANVLTF. DNA for the CDR3: TGTGCCAGCAGACAGGGTTTTGGGGCCAACGTCCTGACTTTC.

This clonotype was recorded many times. The V gene is TRBV7-2, the J gene TRBJ2-7, with 8 bases fitting TRBD1. CDR1 is SGHTA and CDR2 is FQGNSA in the germline V gene. V gave up 1 base and J gave up 2 bases; unmatched junction bases: 4. This CDR3 region has 15 residues. CDR3 nucleotides: TGTGCCAGCAGCTTAGGGGCAGGGGGCGCCTACGAGCAGTACTTC. Translation: CASSLGAGGAYEQYF.

This clonotype was detected ten times or more. The chain links TRBV20-1 to TRBJ2-5; 11 nucleotides agree with TRBD2. The trim removed 5 bases at V and 2 bases at J, leaving 7 bases unmatched. There are 15 residues in the CDR3. The germline V gene has CDR1 DFQATT and CDR2 SNEGSKA (reference sequence). The CDR3 reads CSALRTSGPQETQYF. DNA of the CDR3: TGCAGTGCTCTCCGGACTAGCGGGCCTCAAGAGACCCAGTACTTC.

This clonotype has just one count. The V and J genes are TRBV6-5 and TRBJ1-2; D call uncertain. Trimming pared 2 bases from V and 0 bases from J, leaving 4 bases between. Germline loops: CDR1 MNHEY, CDR2 SVGAGI. CDR3 length equals 13 residues. CDR3 residues: CASSYDPNYGYTF. The DNA for the CDR3 is TGTGCCAGCAGTTACGATCCTAACTATGGCTACACCTTC.

This clonotype has more than one count but fewer than ten. The chain uses TRBV5-1 and TRBJ2-5, with TRBD2 matching over 10 bases. Germline CDR1 and CDR2: SGHRS and YFSETQ. J was trimmed by 4 bases and V by 0 bases; bases with no gene match: 15. The CDR3 has 19 residues. The CDR3 bases are TGCGCCAGCAGCTTGGGAGCAGCGGGAGGGCCGTCGTTTTTAGAGACCCAGTACTTC. It codes for CASSLGAAGGPSFLETQYF.

This clonotype occurred a few times. J is TRBJ2-7 and V is TRBV6-2 or TRBV6-3, with D perhaps matching TRBD1 (5 bases). CDR3 length equals 14 residues. Deletions cut 5 bases from V and 3 bases from J, with 14 bases between. Germline V CDR1 and CDR2: MNHEY, SVGEGT. CDR3 bases: TGTGCCAGCAGTGTCGGCAGGGTCTACTACGAGCAGTACTTC. Residues: CASSVGRVYYEQYF.

In this sample, this clonotype turned up a few times. The chain joins TRBV29-1 to TRBJ2-5; D call uncertain. This CDR3 contains 14 residues. The V gene's germline CDR1 is SQVTM and CDR2 ANQGSEA. V was cut by 0 bases and J by 1 base, with 9 bases left in between. CDR3 bases: TGCAGCGTTGAAGACGTAGGGCCCCAAGAGACCCAGTACTTC. Its protein product is CSVEDVGPQETQYF.

This clonotype was picked up many times. V gene TRBV18 combines with J gene TRBJ1-1; D is uncertain. Germline CDR1 and CDR2: KGHSH and LQKENI. Trimming left V 0 bases short and J 3 bases short, with 14 bases between. There are 16 residues in the CDR3. Written as DNA, the CDR3 is TGTGCCAGCTCACCACCCCTACTAGGGAAATACACTGAAGCTTTCTTT. Amino acids: CASSPPLLGKYTEAFF.

This clonotype showed up many times. The rearrangement joins TRBV11-2 to TRBJ1-5; unclear D gene. V lost 0 bases to trimming and J lost 5 bases, with 11 bases between them. CDR1 SGHAT and CDR2 FQNNGV come from the germline V gene. CDR3 size: 15 residues. CDR3 sequence reads: CASSLDPASHQPQHF. The CDR3 DNA is TGTGCCAGCAGCTTAGATCCAGCAAGCCATCAGCCCCAGCATTTT. The complete variable domain, with remaining parts taken from reference TRBV11-2 and TRBJ1-5, reads EAGVAQSPRYKIIEKRQSVAFWCNPISGHATLYWYQQILGQGPKLLIQFQNNGVVDDSQLPKDRFSAERLKGVDSTLKIQPAKLEDSAVYLCASSLDPASHQPQHFGDGTRLSIL.

A word on this clonotype: A much more abundant neighbour one base away suggests this may be a read error. This is likely a read error, given that the CDR3 carries no conserved phenylalanine or tryptophan at its end. The genes are TRBV6-5 and TRBJ1-5; D uncertain. The CDR3 length is 16 residues. The V and J ends lost 7 bases and 1 base respectively, with 17 bases between them. Germline V gives CDR1 MNHEY, CDR2 SVGAGI. The CDR3 sequence: CASNYGYHGSNQPQHS. Here the CDR3 DNA reads TGTGCCAGCAATTATGGGTATCATGGAAGCAATCAGCCCCAGCATTCT.

Regarding this clonotype: This may come from a read error, since a much larger clone is one base off. The chain employs TRBV7-2 and TRBJ1-4, with a possible D match to TRBD1 (5 bases). The CDR3 runs 14 residues. Germline-derived CDR1 and CDR2 are SGHTA and FQGNSA. CDR3 bases: TGTGCCAGCAGCCCAGACGGTATGGGGGGAAAACTGTCTTTT. This codes for CASSPDGMGGKLSF.

This clonotype has only a few counts. The V call is TRBV11-3, the J call TRBJ2-7; 8 nucleotides align to TRBD1. CDR1 and CDR2 from the germline V gene are SGHNT and YENEEA. The CDR3 has 18 residues. V trimming: 5 bases; J trimming: 0 bases; junction bases outside the gene matches: 15. Written as DNA, the CDR3 is TGTGCCAGCAGCACGTGGGGGAGCCGGGACAGGAGCTCCTACGAGCAGTACTTC. Protein sequence: CASSTWGSRDRSSYEQYF.

This clonotype was seen many times. The chain combines TRBV4-1 with TRBJ2-1; 7 bases map to TRBD2. The V and J ends lost 0 bases and 10 bases, in that order; junction bases with no gene match: 12. Germline V CDR1 and CDR2: MGHRA, YSYEKL. This CDR3 is built from 16 residues. CDR3 protein: CASSQDEIGRGTEQFF. The CDR3 DNA reads as TGCGCCAGCAGCCAAGATGAGATCGGGCGGGGGACGGAGCAGTTCTTC.

This clonotype was seen a few times. V is TRBV19 and J is TRBJ2-2; no clear D. Germline V lookup: CDR1 LNHDA, CDR2 SQIVND (reference sequence). Trimming stripped 3 bases from V and 1 base from J, with 6 bases between. The length of the CDR3 is 14 residues. This CDR3 is CASSISGNTGELFF. For the CDR3, the DNA is TGTGCCAGTAGTATTAGTGGGAACACCGGGGAGCTGTTTTTT.

The chain uses TRBV7-8 and TRBJ2-1; D perhaps matches TRBD2 (5 bases). Germline CDR1 SGHVS, CDR2 FQNEAQ. The CDR3 is made up of 16 amino acids. The V end lost 2 bases, the J end lost 6 bases, and 17 bases lay between the germline ends. The CDR3 DNA reads TGTGCCAGCAGCTTAACTAGAATCCCCACGTCCAATGAGCAGTTCTTC. This encodes CASSLTRIPTSNEQFF. The full variable domain, its missing parts supplied by reference TRBV7-8 and TRBJ2-1, is GAGVSQSPRYKVAKRGQDVALRCDPISGHVSLFWYQQALGQGPEFLTYFQNEAQLDKSGLPSDRFFAERPEGSVSTLKIQRTQQEDSAVYLCASSLTRIPTSNEQFFGPGTRLTVL.

The table lists this clonotype with many counts. The chain uses TRBV7-2 and TRBJ2-3; TRBD2 might be the D (6 bases). V lost 8 bases and J lost 1, with 13 bases in between. This CDR3 is 14 amino acids long. Germline V gives CDR1 SGHTA, CDR2 FQGNSA. The CDR3 is CASQAGGGTDTQYF. The DNA for the CDR3 is TGTGCCAGCCAAGCGGGCGGAGGCACAGATACGCAGTATTTT.

This clonotype was found many times. The chain couples TRBV11-3 to TRBJ2-7, with a possible D match to TRBD2 (5 bases). Trimming pared 4 bases from V and 4 bases from J, leaving 11 bases between. CDR1 is SGHNT and CDR2 is YENEEA in the germline V gene. This CDR3 comprises 13 residues. The CDR3 DNA reads as TGTGCCAGCAGCTACCGGACGGGGTACGAGCAGTACTTC. The encoded protein is CASSYRTGYEQYF.

This clonotype was seen only a few times. The chain joins TRBV4-1 to TRBJ2-7, with 7 positions matching TRBD2. The germline V gene encodes CDR1 MGHRA and CDR2 YSYEKL. Trimming took 1 base from V and 0 from J; bases not matched to a gene: 6. The CDR3 is made up of 16 amino acids. The CDR3 DNA reads as TGCGCCAGCAGCCAAGGATGGCGCGGGAGCTCCTACGAGCAGTACTTC. This codes for CASSQGWRGSSYEQYF.

This clonotype was counted many times. The rearrangement links TRBV2 to TRBJ1-5; 7 bases fit TRBD1. The CDR3 extends over 14 amino acids. Trimming at V came to 4 bases and at J to 3 bases, leaving 3 bases not matched to a gene. Germline assignment: CDR1 SNHLY and CDR2 FYNNEI. For the CDR3, the DNA is TGTGCCAGCAGTGGACAGGGTAACAATCAGCCCCAGCATTTT. This translates into CASSGQGNNQPQHF.

The V gene is TRBV4-3, the J gene TRBJ2-7, with 9 bases that match TRBD1. There are 14 residues in the CDR3. CDR1 and CDR2 from the germline V gene are LGHNA and YSLEER. Germline trimming cut 1 base from V and 6 bases from J; bases unmatched to any gene: 4. The CDR3 DNA sequence: TGCGCCAGCAGCCAAGGGCGGGGACAGGGCGAGCAGTACTTC. It codes for CASSQGRGQGEQYF.

In DNA, the CDR3 is TGTGCCAGTAGTTGGGACAGGAGCTCCTATAATTCACCCCTCCACTTT. This translates into CASSWDRSSYNSPLHF. The chain couples TRBV19 to TRBJ1-6; TRBD1 matches at 8 bases. The germline V gene encodes CDR1 LNHDA and CDR2 SQIVND (reference sequence). The ends lost 5 bases at V and 0 bases at J; junction bases unmatched: 3. The CDR3 has 16 residues.

The genes are TRBV29-1 and TRBJ1-1, with a possible D match to TRBD1 (6 bases). The CDR3 extends over 12 amino acids. V gave up 5 bases and J gave up 4 bases, with 11 bases separating them. Germline V gene data show CDR1 as SQVTM and CDR2 as ANQGSEA. CDR3 amino acids: CSVPLGATEAFF. The CDR3 DNA reads TGCAGCGTTCCTCTGGGGGCCACTGAAGCTTTCTTT.

The chain uses TRBV6-2 or TRBV6-3 and TRBJ2-7, with 11 bases identical to TRBD1. Trimming removed 6 bases from V and 3 bases from J; junction bases left unmatched: 7. In germline, CDR1 is MNHEY, CDR2 SVGEGT. This CDR3 has 15 amino acids. This CDR3 is CASRTPGQGGYEQYF. In DNA, the CDR3 is TGTGCCAGCAGAACTCCGGGACAGGGGGGCTACGAGCAGTACTTC.

This clonotype was counted at least ten times. This rearrangement joins TRBV5-1 to TRBJ2-7; D unclear. There are 13 residues in the CDR3. Germline assignment: CDR1 SGHRS and CDR2 YFSETQ. Trimming shortened V by 4 bases and J by 3 bases, and 11 bases separated the two germline ends. The CDR3 protein is CASSHPMVYEQYF. The CDR3 DNA is TGCGCCAGCAGCCACCCGATGGTCTACGAGCAGTACTTC.

A few counts support this clonotype. V is TRBV27 and J is TRBJ2-7; 9 nucleotides match TRBD1. The CDR3 contains 16 residues. V gave up 4 bases and J gave up 3 bases; unmatched junction bases: 10. The germline V gene has CDR1 MNHEY and CDR2 SMNVEV (reference sequence). CDR3 protein: CASSSGTGFLIYEQYF. The CDR3 nucleotides are TGTGCCAGCAGTTCCGGGACAGGGTTCCTGATCTACGAGCAGTACTTC.

The V call is TRBV18, the J call TRBJ2-3; D is unresolved. CDR3 length: 14 residues. V lost 3 bases and J lost 3, with 10 bases in between. CDR1 and CDR2 from the germline V gene are KGHSH and LQKENI. CDR3 nucleotide sequence: TGTGCCAGCTCACCCGGCCTAAAAACAGATACGCAGTATTTT. Translated, it gives CASSPGLKTDTQYF.

The gene calls are TRBV10-3 and TRBJ2-3, with D possibly matching TRBD2 (6 bases). This CDR3 region has 15 residues. Germline CDR1 reads ENHRY; CDR2 reads SYGVKD. Trimming removed 3 bases from V and 0 bases from J, with 10 bases in between. The CDR3 sequence: CAISDVAASTDTQYF. The CDR3 region has the DNA TGTGCCATCAGTGATGTAGCGGCAAGCACAGATACGCAGTATTTT.

In this sample, this clonotype turned up many times. V is TRBV20-1 and J is TRBJ2-1; 10 bases map to TRBD2. In germline, CDR1 is DFQATT, CDR2 SNEGSKA (reference sequence). The junction had 10 bases not matched to a gene; V was cut back by 5 bases and J by 6 bases. The CDR3 is made up of 15 amino acids. CDR3 sequence reads: CSAHSSGRAGNEQFF. CDR3 bases: TGCAGTGCTCACTCCAGCGGGAGGGCAGGCAATGAGCAGTTCTTC.

This clonotype was detected ten times or more. The chain links TRBV5-1 to TRBJ1-1, with D possibly TRBD1 on 5 matching bases. CDR1 is SGHRS, CDR2 YFSETQ, per germline. The CDR3 extends over 14 amino acids. V lost 1 base, J lost 5 bases, and 12 bases lay in between. The CDR3: CASSLSRVGTEAFF. CDR3 coding DNA: TGCGCCAGCAGCTTGTCCAGGGTGGGAACTGAAGCTTTCTTT.